A selection of T cell receptor beta chains follows, all from one sample in a study of CD8 T cells in Susac syndrome. TCRdb reanalysed the immunoSEQ multiplex PCR reads using MiXCR and keeps one entry per CDR3 protein. The table lists 85,000 to 95,000 distinct CDR3 sequences, over 90% of them singletons. The sequenced sample consisted of CD4+ T cells from PBMCs. The receptors stem from a human donor with Susac syndrome. Each CDR3 is given with its conserved first and last residue. The order of the fields is J gene, D gene, V gene, CDR3 length, CDR3 protein. A D gene is named only where the DNA matches it firmly.

TRBJ2-3 | TRBD2 | TRBV9 | 16 | CASSHGTSGVTDTQYF
TRBJ1-2 | NA | TRBV28 | 12 | CASSSSTDGYTF
TRBJ1-1 | NA | TRBV5-1 | 16 | CASSLDSSLQNTEAFF
TRBJ2-7 | NA | TRBV30 | 12 | CAWSVGPYEQYF
TRBJ2-6 | NA | TRBV30 | 15 | CAWSVKGNWANVLTF
TRBJ1-6 | NA | TRBV7-2 | 15 | CASSLEQVYNSPLHF
TRBJ2-2 | NA | TRBV28 | 10 | CATSTGELFF
TRBJ1-2 | NA | TRBV9 | 11 | CASSPREVGTF
TRBJ2-7 | NA | TRBV5-1 | 15 | CASSLTPESGYEQYF
TRBJ2-5 | TRBD2 | TRBV9 | 16 | CASSQRIGTSKETQYF
TRBJ1-2 | NA | TRBV29-1 | 15 | CSVEDEGSTNYGYTF
TRBJ1-2 | TRBD1 | TRBV29-1 | 14 | CSVSQPQGAYGYTF
TRBJ2-1 | TRBD2 | TRBV7-8 | 16 | CASSLLAGGRYNEQFF
TRBJ1-1 | TRBD1 | TRBV12-3/TRBV12-4 | 15 | CASSLVPRQGSPAFF
TRBJ2-4 | TRBD1 | TRBV6-2/TRBV6-3 | 14 | CASSPTQGANIQYF
TRBJ2-4 | NA | TRBV20-1 | 12 | CSASEAKNIQYF
TRBJ1-2 | NA | TRBV14 | 12 | CASSSYNYGYTF
TRBJ2-7 | NA | TRBV28 | 14 | CASSLPSGAYEQYF
TRBJ1-2 | TRBD1 | TRBV30 | 13 | CAGGTGLNYGYTF
TRBJ1-2 | NA | TRBV5-4 | 11 | CASTQGYGYTF
TRBJ2-7 | NA | TRBV10-3 | 14 | CAISVVQGIYEQYF
TRBJ1-2 | TRBD1 | TRBV28 | 14 | CASSPGQLNYGYTF
TRBJ2-3 | NA | TRBV7-2 | 14 | CASSFAGGPDTQYF
TRBJ2-1 | NA | TRBV11-2 | 15 | CASRTWGRTNNEQFF
TRBJ1-1 | NA | TRBV20-1 | 11 | CSARGDREAFF
TRBJ2-7 | TRBD1 | TRBV23-1 | 17 | CASPLGQDAPLRGEQYF
TRBJ1-5 | TRBD1 | TRBV12-3/TRBV12-4 | 14 | CASNDRGPNQPQHF
TRBJ1-5 | TRBD1 | TRBV12-5 | 14 | CASGLGQGGQPQHF
TRBJ2-1 | TRBD1 | TRBV3-1 | 16 | CASSQDPGTVYNEQFF
TRBJ1-3 | NA | TRBV7-8 | 16 | CASSPDRLISGNTIYF
TRBJ1-5 | NA | TRBV6-6 | 16 | CASSYSLQYSNQPQHF
TRBJ2-3 | TRBD2 | TRBV7-2 | 16 | CASSGPSGGITDTQYF
TRBJ1-1 | NA | TRBV6-6 | 13 | CAGSTGTNTEAFF
TRBJ2-6 | NA | TRBV7-2 | 16 | CASSLYPVSGANVLTF
TRBJ1-2 | NA | TRBV24-1 | 12 | CATSDLPGFYTF
TRBJ1-2 | NA | TRBV29-1 | 13 | CSVRAGVEYGYTF
TRBJ2-1 | NA | TRBV29-1 | 16 | CSVEDPSGGNYNEQFF
TRBJ1-2 | NA | TRBV30 | 11 | CAWSLDYGYTF
TRBJ1-6 | TRBD1 | TRBV12-3/TRBV12-4 | 12 | CASRRQGSPLHF
TRBJ2-3 | NA | TRBV5-4 | 12 | CASSVVADTQYF
TRBJ2-1 | NA | TRBV3-1 | 15 | CASSRQEISYNEQFF